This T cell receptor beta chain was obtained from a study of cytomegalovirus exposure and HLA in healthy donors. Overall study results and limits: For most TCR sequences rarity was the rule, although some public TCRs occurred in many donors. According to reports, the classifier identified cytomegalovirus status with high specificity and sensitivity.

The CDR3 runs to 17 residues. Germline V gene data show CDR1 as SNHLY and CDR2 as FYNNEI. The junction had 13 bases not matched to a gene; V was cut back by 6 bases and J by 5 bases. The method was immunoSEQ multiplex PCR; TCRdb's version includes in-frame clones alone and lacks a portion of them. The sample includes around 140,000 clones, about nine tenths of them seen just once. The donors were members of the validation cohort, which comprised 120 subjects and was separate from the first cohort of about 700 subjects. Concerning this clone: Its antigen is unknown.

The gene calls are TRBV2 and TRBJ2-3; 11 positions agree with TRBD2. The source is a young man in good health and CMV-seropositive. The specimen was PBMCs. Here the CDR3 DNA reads TGTGCCAGCAGGATCCCATCTTATAGCGGGAGGGTAGATACGCAGTATTTT. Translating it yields CASRIPSYSGRVDTQYF.